The 23 T cell receptor beta chains listed next were all sequenced from one sample in a study of cytomegalovirus exposure and HLA in healthy donors. The PCR used 60 Vbeta and 13 Jbeta primers. TCRdb's table, derived via immunoSEQ multiplex PCR, lists solely in-frame clones and lacks some. The table includes 150,000 to 200,000 clones, 60% to 85% detected once. The sample was PBMCs. These receptors all come from a woman aged 35 to 49 in good health and CMV-seronegative.

The chain carries TRBV5-1 and TRBJ1-4; D is ambiguous. Looked up from germline, CDR1 is SGHRS and CDR2 is YFSETQ. The CDR3 is made up of 14 amino acids. Trimming left V 4 bases short and J 8 bases short, with 15 bases between. The chain's CDR3 is CASSPDTRKEKLFF. The CDR3 DNA reads as TGCGCCAGCAGCCCTGACACTCGCAAGGAAAAACTGTTTTTT.

This clone was observed a few times. This chain connects TRBV15 to TRBJ1-4, with D possibly being TRBD1 (6 bases). Germline CDR1 reads LNHNV; CDR2 reads YYDKDF (reference sequence). The V end was cut by 0 bases, the J end by 7 bases, with 12 bases between. The CDR3 covers 15 residues. Written as DNA, the CDR3 is TGTGCCACCAGCAGAGATAAGGGGGATGCTGAAAAACTGTTTTTT. It yields the protein CATSRDKGDAEKLFF.

V is TRBV19 and J is TRBJ1-5, with 7 nucleotides matching TRBD1. Germline values: CDR1 LNHDA, CDR2 SQIVND (reference sequence). Unmatched junction bases numbered 4, after V lost 5 bases and J lost 6 bases. The CDR3 length is 13 residues. CDR3 sequence (DNA): TGTGCCAGTAGTGACAGGGTAGGTCAGCCCCAGCATTTT. Encoded protein: CASSDRVGQPQHF.

The genes are TRBV30 and TRBJ1-1; no reliable D call. This CDR3 has 14 amino acids. Trimming pared 0 bases from V and 4 bases from J, leaving 12 bases between. Germline V gives CDR1 GTSNPN, CDR2 SVGIG (reference sequence). In DNA form, the CDR3 reads TGTGCCTGGAGTGTACGACCGAGGAGCACTGAAGCTTTCTTT. This gives the protein CAWSVRPRSTEAFF.

The chain joins TRBV19 to TRBJ1-5; 9 positions match TRBD1. V lost 9 bases and J lost 8; bases outside the gene matches: 8. CDR1 and CDR2 from the germline V gene are LNHDA and SQIVND (reference sequence). The CDR3 totals 13 residues. The CDR3 reads CASSRDREEPQHF. CDR3 sequence (DNA): TGTGCCAGCAGCCGGGACAGGGAAGAGCCCCAGCATTTT.

This clone was observed a handful of times. The chain employs TRBV19 and TRBJ1-5, with 10 bases identical to TRBD1. From germline, CDR1 is LNHDA and CDR2 SQIVND (reference sequence). The CDR3 consists of 16 residues. Trimming removed 2 bases from V and 5 bases from J; junction bases left unmatched: 6. The CDR3 here is CASSILWDRGYQPQHF. DNA of the CDR3: TGTGCCAGTAGTATATTGTGGGACAGGGGTTATCAGCCCCAGCATTTT.

This clone was counted between two and nine times. V is TRBV7-9 and J is TRBJ1-2, with D perhaps matching TRBD1 (6 bases). Germline V lookup: CDR1 SEHNR, CDR2 FQNEAQ (reference sequence). The CDR3 is 16 amino acids. Trimming removed 3 bases from V and 0 bases from J, with 14 bases in between. CDR3 in amino acids: CASSLTTGPTNYGYTF. CDR3 sequence (DNA): TGTGCCAGCAGCTTGACGACAGGTCCAACTAACTATGGCTACACCTTC.

The V and J genes are TRBV11-2 and TRBJ2-7; D might be TRBD1 (5 bases). Germline CDR1 reads SGHAT; CDR2 reads FQNNGV. The CDR3 length is 14 residues. V lost 2 bases and J lost 2, with 10 bases in between. For the CDR3, the DNA is TGTGCCAGCAGCTTACTACAGGTCCCCTACGAGCAGTACTTC. Translating it yields CASSLLQVPYEQYF.

This chain joins TRBV21-1 and TRBJ1-5; TRBD1, as called in the table, went unchecked against the DNA. TRBV21-1 is recorded as a pseudogene. The CDR3 sequence is 17 residues long. CDR3 bases: TGTGCCAGCAGCAAAAACCCAACAGGGGCCCTAAATCAGCCCCAGCATTTT. Its translation is CASSKNPTGALNQPQHF.

The chain carries TRBV5-1 and TRBJ2-2, with TRBD1 matching 7 bases. The V gene end was trimmed by 2 bases and the J gene end by 2 bases; junction bases not matched to a gene: 3. The length of the CDR3 is 15 residues. Germline CDR1 is SGHRS and CDR2 is YFSETQ. CDR3 sequence reads: CASSFRTGNTGELFF. The CDR3 nucleotides are TGCGCCAGCAGCTTCCGGACAGGTAACACCGGGGAGCTGTTTTTT. Full variable domain (remainder filled in from reference TRBV5-1 and TRBJ2-2): KAGVTQTPRYLIKTRGQQVTLSCSPISGHRSVSWYQQTPGQGLQFLFEYFSETQRNKGNFPGRFSGRQFSNSRSEMNVSTLELGDSALYLCASSFRTGNTGELFFGEGSRLTVL.

The chain recombines TRBV27 with TRBJ2-7; TRBD1 agrees at 9 bases. The CDR3 spans 15 residues. The V gene's germline CDR1 is MNHEY and CDR2 SMNVEV (reference sequence). The J segment lost 3 bases and the V segment lost 2 bases, leaving 5 bases of the junction unmatched. The CDR3 here is CASSLGGQGYYEQYF. CDR3 DNA: TGTGCCAGCAGTTTAGGGGGACAGGGATACTACGAGCAGTACTTC.

V usage is TRBV30 and J usage is TRBJ1-5; 7 bases agree with TRBD1. CDR3 size: 14 residues. V was pared by 2 bases and J by 7 bases, with 8 bases of the junction left unmatched. CDR1 GTSNPN and CDR2 SVGIG come from the germline V gene (reference sequence). CDR3 coding DNA: TGTGCCTGGAGTAGGAACAGGGGAGAACAGCCCCAGCATTTT. Its translation: CAWSRNRGEQPQHF.

The V call is TRBV5-1, the J call TRBJ2-2; D perhaps matches TRBD1 (6 bases). CDR3 length: 15 amino acids. V lost 7 bases and J 1 base, leaving 14 bases between the germline ends. Germline CDR1 SGHRS, CDR2 YFSETQ. The CDR3 is CASLPTGLNTGELFF. The CDR3 DNA follows: TGCGCCAGCCTACCCACAGGGTTGAACACCGGGGAGCTGTTTTTT.

The chain is built from TRBV27 and TRBJ1-2; 9 positions match TRBD1. V gave up 4 bases and J gave up 8 bases; unmatched junction bases: 5. Germline CDR1 and CDR2: MNHEY and SMNVEV (reference sequence). The CDR3 extends over 13 amino acids. The CDR3 coding sequence is TGTGCCAGCAGTTACGGGACAGGGAAGGGCTACACCTTC. Amino acid sequence: CASSYGTGKGYTF.

This sequence joins TRBV9 and TRBJ1-1; 11 bases line up with TRBD1. CDR3 length equals 14 residues. Germline CDR1 and CDR2: SGDLS and YYNGEE. V shed 7 bases and J 4 bases; nucleotides not matched to a gene: 6. For the CDR3, the DNA is TGTGCCAGCGGCGGACAGGGGGCGAGCACTGAAGCTTTCTTT. This sequence encodes CASGGQGASTEAFF.

The chain is built from TRBV4-2 and TRBJ2-6; D ambiguous. The germline gives CDR1 LGHNA, CDR2 YNFKEQ. Trimming cost V 0 bases and J 4 bases, with 7 bases left between them. This CDR3 has 15 amino acids. CDR3 residues: CASSQDLTGANVLTF. CDR3 DNA: TGTGCCAGCAGCCAAGATCTGACAGGGGCCAACGTCCTGACTTTC.

The chain combines TRBV18 with TRBJ2-1; weak D call: TRBD1 (5 bases). This CDR3 region has 13 residues. Trimming took 3 bases from V and 5 from J, leaving 8 bases between them. Germline V gives CDR1 KGHSH, CDR2 LQKENI. In nucleotides, the CDR3 is TGTGCCAGCTCACCTACAGGCGACAATGAGCAGTTCTTC. Its translation: CASSPTGDNEQFF.

The rearrangement joins TRBV11-2 to TRBJ1-3; TRBD1 matches at 10 bases. The CDR3 covers 18 residues. Germline lookup yields CDR1 SGHAT and CDR2 FQNNGV. V was pared by 2 bases and J by 0 bases, with 7 bases of the junction left unmatched. This chain's CDR3 is CASSLIYGTGASGNTIYF. The CDR3 region has the DNA TGTGCCAGCAGCTTAATTTATGGGACAGGGGCCTCTGGAAACACCATATATTTT.

J is TRBJ1-2 and V is TRBV6-5; maybe TRBD1 (6 bases). This CDR3 has 14 residues. Germline lookup yields CDR1 MNHEY and CDR2 SVGAGI. Deletions cut 5 bases from V and 0 bases from J, with 10 bases between. CDR3 region: CASSPGQTNYGYTF. The CDR3 nucleotides read TGTGCCAGCAGTCCGGGACAAACTAACTATGGCTACACCTTC.

The rearrangement uses TRBV9 and TRBJ2-3; the match to TRBD2 covers 8 bases. CDR3 length: 14 amino acids. Trimming took 4 bases from V and 4 from J; bases not matched to a gene: 5. CDR1 and CDR2 from the germline V gene are SGDLS and YYNGEE. The CDR3 is CASSWTSQADTQYF. In DNA, the CDR3 is TGTGCCAGCAGCTGGACTAGCCAGGCAGATACGCAGTATTTT.

The chain has TRBV9 and TRBJ2-5; 8 nucleotides agree with TRBD1. The trim removed 5 bases at V and 5 bases at J, leaving 11 bases unmatched. This CDR3 has 15 residues. Germline V gene data show CDR1 as SGDLS and CDR2 as YYNGEE. The CDR3 DNA reads as TGTGCCAGCAGTACTGGGCAGGGGGCTCGGGAGACCCAGTACTTC. Translation: CASSTGQGARETQYF.

This chain uses TRBV11-2 with TRBJ1-1; maybe TRBD1 (6 bases). This CDR3 has 13 amino acids. Trimming left V 0 bases short and J 7 bases short, with 9 bases between. Germline V lookup: CDR1 SGHAT, CDR2 FQNNGV. The CDR3 spells CASSLDRGHEAFF. CDR3 bases: TGTGCCAGCAGCTTAGATCGGGGACATGAAGCTTTCTTT.

This rearrangement joins TRBV5-8 to TRBJ2-1, with TRBD2 identical over 11 bases. This CDR3 spans 15 amino acids. Per the germline V gene, CDR1 is SGHTS and CDR2 is YDEGEE. Trimming cost V 4 bases and J 7 bases; bases outside gene matches: 7. CDR3 loop: CASSTGLAEGNEQFF. CDR3 in DNA: TGTGCCAGCAGCACGGGACTAGCGGAGGGGAATGAGCAGTTCTTC.